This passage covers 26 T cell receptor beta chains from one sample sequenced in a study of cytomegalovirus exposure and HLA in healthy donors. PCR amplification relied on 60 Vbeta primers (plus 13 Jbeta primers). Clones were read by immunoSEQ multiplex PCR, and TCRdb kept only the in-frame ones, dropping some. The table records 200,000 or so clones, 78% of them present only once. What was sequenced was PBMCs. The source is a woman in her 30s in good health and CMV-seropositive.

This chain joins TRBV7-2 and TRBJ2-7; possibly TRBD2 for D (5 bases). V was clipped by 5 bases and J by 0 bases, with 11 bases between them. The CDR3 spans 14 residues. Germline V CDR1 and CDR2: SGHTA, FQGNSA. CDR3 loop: CASSRGPSSYEQYF. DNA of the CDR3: TGTGCCAGCAGCCGCGGGCCCAGCTCCTACGAGCAGTACTTC.

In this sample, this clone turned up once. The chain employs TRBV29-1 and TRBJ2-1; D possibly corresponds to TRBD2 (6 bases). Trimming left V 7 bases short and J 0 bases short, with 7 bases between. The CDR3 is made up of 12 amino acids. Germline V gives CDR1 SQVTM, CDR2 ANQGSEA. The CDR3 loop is CSGGDSYNEQFF. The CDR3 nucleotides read TGCAGCGGGGGGGACTCCTACAATGAGCAGTTCTTC.

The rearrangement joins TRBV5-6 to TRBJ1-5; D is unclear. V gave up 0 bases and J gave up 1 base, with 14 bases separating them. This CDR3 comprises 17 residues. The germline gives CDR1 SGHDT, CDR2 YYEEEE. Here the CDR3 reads CASSLGSGIGSNQPQHF. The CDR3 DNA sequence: TGTGCCAGCAGCTTGGGTTCGGGAATTGGGAGCAATCAGCCCCAGCATTTT. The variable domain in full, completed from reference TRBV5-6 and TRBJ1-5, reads DAGVTQSPTHLIKTRGQQVTLRCSPKSGHDTVSWYQQALGQGPQFIFQYYEEEERQRGNFPDRFSGHQFPNYSSELNVNALLLGDSALYLCASSLGSGIGSNQPQHFGDGTRLSIL.

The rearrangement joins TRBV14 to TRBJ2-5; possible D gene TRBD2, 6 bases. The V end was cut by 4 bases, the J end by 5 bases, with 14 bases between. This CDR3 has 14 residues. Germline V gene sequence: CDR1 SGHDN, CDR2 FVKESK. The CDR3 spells CASSPRLDAETQYF. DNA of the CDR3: TGTGCCAGCAGCCCCCGACTAGATGCGGAGACCCAGTACTTC.

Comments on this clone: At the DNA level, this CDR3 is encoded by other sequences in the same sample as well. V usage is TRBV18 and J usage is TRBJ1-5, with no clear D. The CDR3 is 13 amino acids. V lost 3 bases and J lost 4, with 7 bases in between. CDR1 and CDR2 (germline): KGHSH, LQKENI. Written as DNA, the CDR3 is TGTGCCAGCTCACCCCCGGGGAATCAGCCCCAGCATTTT. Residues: CASSPPGNQPQHF.

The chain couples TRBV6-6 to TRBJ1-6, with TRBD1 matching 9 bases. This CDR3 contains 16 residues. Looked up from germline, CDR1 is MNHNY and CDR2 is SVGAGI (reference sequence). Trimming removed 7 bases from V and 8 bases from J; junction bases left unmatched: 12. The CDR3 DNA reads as TGTGCCAGCATTCCCGACAGGGGGTTCTTTTATTCACCCCTCCACTTT. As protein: CASIPDRGFFYSPLHF.

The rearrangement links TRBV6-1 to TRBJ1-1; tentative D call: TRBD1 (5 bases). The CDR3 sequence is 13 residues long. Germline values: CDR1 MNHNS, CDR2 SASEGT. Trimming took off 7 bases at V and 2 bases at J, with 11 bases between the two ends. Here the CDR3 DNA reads TGTGCCAGCACGATAGGGGAAAACACTGAAGCTTTCTTT. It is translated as CASTIGENTEAFF.

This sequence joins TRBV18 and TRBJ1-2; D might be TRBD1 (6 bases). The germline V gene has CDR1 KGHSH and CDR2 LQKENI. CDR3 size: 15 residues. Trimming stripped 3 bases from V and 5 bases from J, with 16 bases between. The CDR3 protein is CASSPPQGLEYGYTF. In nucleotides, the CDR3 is TGTGCCAGCTCACCGCCTCAGGGGTTGGAGTATGGCTACACCTTC.

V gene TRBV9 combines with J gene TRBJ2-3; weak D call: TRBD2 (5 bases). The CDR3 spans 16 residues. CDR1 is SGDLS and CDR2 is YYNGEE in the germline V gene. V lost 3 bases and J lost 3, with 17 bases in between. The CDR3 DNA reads TGTGCCAGCAGCGAGGCCTCCGCGGGTGGGACAGATACGCAGTATTTT. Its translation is CASSEASAGGTDTQYF.

CDR3 DNA sequence: TGCGCCAGCAGCGCGGGACAGGGGTTCTACAATGAGCAGTTCTTC. The encoded protein is CASSAGQGFYNEQFF. V gene TRBV4-3 combines with J gene TRBJ2-1, with 10 bases fitting TRBD1. This CDR3 is built from 15 residues. Germline loops: CDR1 LGHNA, CDR2 YSLEER. V shed 5 bases, J shed 3 bases, and the junction held 4 bases outside the gene matches.

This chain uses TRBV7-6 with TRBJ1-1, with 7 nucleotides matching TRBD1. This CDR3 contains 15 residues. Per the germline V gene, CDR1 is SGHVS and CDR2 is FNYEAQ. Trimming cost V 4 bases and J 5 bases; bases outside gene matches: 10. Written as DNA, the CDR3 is TGTGCCAGCAGCTCGGATCCGACAGGGAAGACTGAAGCTTTCTTT. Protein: CASSSDPTGKTEAFF.

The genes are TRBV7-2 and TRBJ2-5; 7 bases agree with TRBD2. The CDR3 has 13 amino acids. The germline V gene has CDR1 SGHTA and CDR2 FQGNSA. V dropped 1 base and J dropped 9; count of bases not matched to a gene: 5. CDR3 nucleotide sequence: TGTGCCAGCAGCTTAGAACGAGGGAGGGCCCAGTACTTC. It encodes CASSLERGRAQYF.

The CDR3 is CASLPGWQFSGNTIYF. In nucleotides, the CDR3 is TGTGCCAGCCTCCCCGGGTGGCAGTTCTCTGGAAACACCATATATTTT. The rearrangement links TRBV6-6 to TRBJ1-3; unclear D gene. The CDR3 contains 16 residues. Germline CDR1 reads MNHNY; CDR2 reads SVGAGI (reference sequence). V lost 8 bases to trimming and J lost 0 bases, with 17 bases between them.

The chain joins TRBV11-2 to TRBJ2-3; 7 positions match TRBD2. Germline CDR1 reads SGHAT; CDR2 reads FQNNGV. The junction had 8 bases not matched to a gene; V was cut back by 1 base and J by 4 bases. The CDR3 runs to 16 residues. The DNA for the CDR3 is TGTGCCAGCAGCTTAGCTCCAGCGGGAAACGCAGATACGCAGTATTTT. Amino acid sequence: CASSLAPAGNADTQYF.

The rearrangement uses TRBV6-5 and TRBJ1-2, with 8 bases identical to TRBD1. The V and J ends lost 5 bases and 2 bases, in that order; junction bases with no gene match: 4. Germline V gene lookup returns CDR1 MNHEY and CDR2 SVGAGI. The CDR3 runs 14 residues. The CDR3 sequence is CASSLGTGNYGYTF. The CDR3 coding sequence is TGTGCCAGCAGTCTCGGGACAGGAAACTATGGCTACACCTTC.

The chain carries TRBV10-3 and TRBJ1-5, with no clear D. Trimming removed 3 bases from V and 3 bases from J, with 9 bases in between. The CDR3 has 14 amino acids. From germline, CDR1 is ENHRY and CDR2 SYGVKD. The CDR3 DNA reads TGTGCCATCAGTGATGCCCGGTCCAATCAGCCCCAGCATTTT. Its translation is CAISDARSNQPQHF.

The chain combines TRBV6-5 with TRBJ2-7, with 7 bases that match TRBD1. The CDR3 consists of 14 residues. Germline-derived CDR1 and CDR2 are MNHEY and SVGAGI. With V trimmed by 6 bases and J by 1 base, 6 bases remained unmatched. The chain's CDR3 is CASSPSTGSYEQYF. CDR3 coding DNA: TGTGCCAGCAGCCCTTCGACAGGGTCCTACGAGCAGTACTTC.

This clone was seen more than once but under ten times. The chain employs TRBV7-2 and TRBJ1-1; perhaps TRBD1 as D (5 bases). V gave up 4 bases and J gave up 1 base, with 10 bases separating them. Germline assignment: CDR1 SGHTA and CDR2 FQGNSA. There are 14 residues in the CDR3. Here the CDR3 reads CASSSVQGNTEAFF. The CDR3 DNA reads TGTGCCAGCAGCTCAGTCCAGGGGAACACTGAAGCTTTCTTT.

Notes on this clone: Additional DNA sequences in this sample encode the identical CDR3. The DNA for the CDR3 is TGTGCCAGCAGCGTTACGGGGGGCACAGATACGCAGTATTTT. Translated: CASSVTGGTDTQYF. The gene calls are TRBV25-1 and TRBJ2-3; D is perhaps TRBD2 (6 bases). Per germline, CDR1 MGHDK and CDR2 SYGVNS. Trimming stripped 6 bases from V and 1 base from J, with 11 bases between. This CDR3 is built from 14 residues.

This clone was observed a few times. CDR3 sequence (DNA): TGTGCCAGCAGCTCGCCCGGAAACATTCAGTACTTC. Protein sequence: CASSSPGNIQYF. The V and J genes are TRBV11-3 and TRBJ2-4; D ambiguous. Germline lookup yields CDR1 SGHNT and CDR2 YENEEA. V was cut by 4 bases and J by 6 bases, with 7 bases left in between. The CDR3 totals 12 residues.

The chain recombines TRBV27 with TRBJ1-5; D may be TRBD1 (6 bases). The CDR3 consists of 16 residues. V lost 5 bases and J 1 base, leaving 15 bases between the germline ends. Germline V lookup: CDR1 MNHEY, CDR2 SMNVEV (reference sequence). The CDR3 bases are TGTGCCAGCAGTCCCTTCCAGGGGAGAAGCAATCAGCCCCAGCATTTT. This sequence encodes CASSPFQGRSNQPQHF.

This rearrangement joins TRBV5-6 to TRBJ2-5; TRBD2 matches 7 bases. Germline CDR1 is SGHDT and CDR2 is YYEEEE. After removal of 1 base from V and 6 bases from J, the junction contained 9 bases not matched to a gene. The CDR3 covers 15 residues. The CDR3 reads CASSLKRGLMQTQYF. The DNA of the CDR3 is TGTGCCAGCAGCTTGAAGCGGGGACTGATGCAGACCCAGTACTTC.

The CDR3 here is CASSYSGQGGTDTQYF. Here the CDR3 DNA reads TGTGCCAGCAGTTACTCGGGACAGGGTGGCACAGATACGCAGTATTTT. V usage is TRBV6-6 and J usage is TRBJ2-3; TRBD1 matches at 9 bases. Germline CDR1 reads MNHNY; CDR2 reads SVGAGI (reference sequence). This CDR3 is built from 16 residues. V lost 0 bases to trimming and J lost 1 base; unmatched junction nucleotides: 2.

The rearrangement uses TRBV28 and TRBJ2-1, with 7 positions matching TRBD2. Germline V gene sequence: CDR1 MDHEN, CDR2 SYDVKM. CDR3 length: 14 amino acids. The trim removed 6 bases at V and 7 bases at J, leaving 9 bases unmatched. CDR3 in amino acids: CASRMGGPGNEQFF. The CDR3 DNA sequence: TGTGCCAGCAGAATGGGAGGGCCGGGGAATGAGCAGTTCTTC.

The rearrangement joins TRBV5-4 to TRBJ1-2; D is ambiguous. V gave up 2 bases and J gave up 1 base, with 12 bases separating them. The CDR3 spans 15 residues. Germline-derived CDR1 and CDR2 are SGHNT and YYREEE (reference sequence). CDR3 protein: CASSFRERSNYGYTF. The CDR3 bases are TGTGCCAGCAGCTTCCGGGAACGAAGTAACTATGGCTACACCTTC.

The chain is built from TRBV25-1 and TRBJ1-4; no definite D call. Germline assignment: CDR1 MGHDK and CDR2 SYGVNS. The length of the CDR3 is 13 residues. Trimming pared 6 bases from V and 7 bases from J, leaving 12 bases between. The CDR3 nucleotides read TGTGCCAGCAGGGTTCCCAGTACTGAAAAACTGTTTTTT. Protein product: CASRVPSTEKLFF.